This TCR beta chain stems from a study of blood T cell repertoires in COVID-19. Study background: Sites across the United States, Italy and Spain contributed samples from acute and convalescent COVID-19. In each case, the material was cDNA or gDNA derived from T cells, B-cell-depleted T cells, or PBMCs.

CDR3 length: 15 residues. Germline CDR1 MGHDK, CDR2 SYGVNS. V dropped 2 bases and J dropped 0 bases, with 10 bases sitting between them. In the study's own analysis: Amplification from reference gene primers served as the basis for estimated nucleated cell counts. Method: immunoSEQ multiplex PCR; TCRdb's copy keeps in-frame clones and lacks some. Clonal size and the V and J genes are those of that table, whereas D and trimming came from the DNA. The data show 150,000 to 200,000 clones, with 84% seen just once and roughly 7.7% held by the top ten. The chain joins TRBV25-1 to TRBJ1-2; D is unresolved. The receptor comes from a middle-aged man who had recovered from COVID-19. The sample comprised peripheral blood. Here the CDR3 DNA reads TGTGCCAGCAGTGAAAACAAGAGGTCTAACTATGGCTACACCTTC. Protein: CASSENKRSNYGYTF.